The 16 T cell receptor beta chains given below trace back to one sample, sequenced in a study. TCRdb itself ran the RT-PCR reads through MiXCR, one entry per CDR3 protein. The data show 650,000 to 800,000 distinct CDR3 sequences, approximately 14% seen once. Sequencing input: memory CD4+ T cells from blood. Receptors were obtained from a female donor in good health, serving as a healthy control.

The chain is built from TRBV6-5 and TRBJ2-7, with a weak D call TRBD1 (5 bases). Germline-derived CDR1 and CDR2 are MNHEY and SVGAGI. The CDR3 extends over 14 amino acids. The ends were cut back, 2 bases at V and 3 bases at J, with 11 bases in the middle. The CDR3 region has the DNA TGTGCCAGCAGTTACAGATGGCAGGGCTACGAGCAGTACTTC. This codes for CASSYRWQGYEQYF.

The rearrangement uses TRBV7-6 and TRBJ2-2; 7 bases map to TRBD1. The CDR3 has 16 residues. CDR1 and CDR2 (germline): SGHVS, FNYEAQ. V dropped 0 bases and J dropped 6; count of bases not matched to a gene: 7. The CDR3 is CASSLAGSGGSGELFF. DNA for the CDR3: TGTGCCAGCAGCTTAGCCGGGTCAGGGGGTTCCGGGGAGCTGTTTTTT.

This clonotype has at least ten counts. The J gene is TRBJ2-7, the V gene TRBV12-3 or TRBV12-4; tentative D call: TRBD1 (5 bases). The CDR3 spans 14 residues. Trimming left V 4 bases short and J 5 bases short, with 15 bases between. CDR3 region: CASSWGQVIHEQYF. As DNA, the CDR3 is TGTGCCAGCAGTTGGGGCCAAGTCATCCACGAGCAGTACTTC.

This clonotype was seen more than once but under ten times. V gene TRBV5-1 combines with J gene TRBJ1-6, with D unclear. Looked up from germline, CDR1 is SGHRS and CDR2 is YFSETQ. V lost 0 bases to trimming and J lost 10 bases, with 17 bases between them. This CDR3 has 16 amino acids. The CDR3 DNA is TGCGCCAGCAGCTTGGCCGGCTCCAGGCTCGGCTCACCCCTCCACTTT. Amino acid sequence: CASSLAGSRLGSPLHF.

The chain is built from TRBV20-1 and TRBJ1-2; D is unresolved. V lost 4 bases, J lost 4 bases, and 22 bases lay in between. The CDR3 is 16 residues long. The germline V gene has CDR1 DFQATT and CDR2 SNEGSKA (reference sequence). The CDR3 DNA is TGCAGTGCTATTTCATTTATGTTGGACTTCCCCTATGGCTACACCTTC. Encoded protein: CSAISFMLDFPYGYTF.

The V gene is TRBV30, the J gene TRBJ2-3, with TRBD2 matching 9 bases. The CDR3 extends over 16 amino acids. Per the germline V gene, CDR1 is GTSNPN and CDR2 is SVGIG (reference sequence). Trimming cost V 1 base and J 5 bases; bases outside gene matches: 10. The CDR3 region has the DNA TGTGCCTGGAGTGGCCCCGGCGGGGGGGAGAAAGATACGCAGTATTTT. Translating gives CAWSGPGGGEKDTQYF.

This clonotype has more than one count but fewer than ten. This rearrangement joins TRBV20-1 to TRBJ1-1, with 7 bases identical to TRBD1. The CDR3 spans 14 residues. CDR1 DFQATT and CDR2 SNEGSKA come from the germline V gene (reference sequence). The V and J ends lost 3 bases and 0 bases, in that order; junction bases with no gene match: 4. The CDR3 bases are TGCAGTGCTAGGGACAGGCAAGTGAACACTGAAGCTTTCTTT. Translating gives CSARDRQVNTEAFF.

V is TRBV19 and J is TRBJ2-5, with D possibly being TRBD2 (5 bases). Germline CDR1 is LNHDA and CDR2 is SQIVND (reference sequence). Trimming removed 10 bases from V and 2 bases from J, with 20 bases in between. The CDR3 covers 15 residues. The CDR3, as DNA: TGTGCCACCTCGATTGGACTCGTACAACAAGAGACCCAGTACTTC. This encodes CATSIGLVQQETQYF.

A few counts support this clonotype. V gene TRBV7-9 combines with J gene TRBJ2-7; 15 nucleotides align to TRBD2. CDR1 and CDR2 (germline): SEHNR, FQNEAQ (reference sequence). The CDR3 covers 19 residues. Unmatched junction bases numbered 16, after V lost 5 bases and J lost 5 bases. CDR3 DNA: TGTGCCAGCAGCCCGACACTCGGACTAGCGGGAGGGCCAAGGAACGAGCAGTACTTC. Its translation: CASSPTLGLAGGPRNEQYF. Drawing the rest from reference TRBV7-9 and TRBJ2-7, the complete variable domain is DTGVSQNPRHKITKRGQNVTFRCDPISEHNRLYWYRQTLGQGPEFLTYFQNEAQLEKSRLLSDRFSAERPKGSFSTLEIQRTEQGDSAMYLCASSPTLGLAGGPRNEQYFGPGTRLTVT.

This clonotype was seen at least ten times. The genes are TRBV20-1 and TRBJ2-7, with 8 nucleotides matching TRBD2. Trimming cost V 5 bases and J 5 bases; bases outside gene matches: 11. CDR1 is DFQATT, CDR2 SNEGSKA, per germline (reference sequence). The CDR3 runs to 14 residues. As DNA, the CDR3 is TGCAGTGCTCCGTTTCGAAGCGGGAGCAACGAGCAGTACTTC. It codes for CSAPFRSGSNEQYF.

The rearrangement links TRBV30 to TRBJ1-5, with D unresolved. This CDR3 spans 14 amino acids. Trimming stripped 5 bases from V and 2 bases from J, with 13 bases between. CDR1 is GTSNPN and CDR2 is SVGIG in the germline V gene (reference sequence). The CDR3 DNA sequence: TGTGCCTGGCGGTGGGCAGGTCGCAATCAGCCCCAGCATTTT. Its translation: CAWRWAGRNQPQHF.

V gene TRBV7-2 combines with J gene TRBJ2-3, with a tentative D call TRBD2 (7 bases). The CDR3 extends over 15 amino acids. Trimming left V 7 bases short and J 3 bases short, with 17 bases between. Germline V gene sequence: CDR1 SGHTA, CDR2 FQGNSA. The CDR3, as DNA: TGTGCCAGCAACCCCCGGGGGGCCGGGACAGATACGCAGTATTTT. It is translated as CASNPRGAGTDTQYF.

In this sample, this clonotype turned up many times. The chain carries TRBV20-1 and TRBJ2-7; 9 nucleotides agree with TRBD2. This CDR3 spans 14 amino acids. The ends lost 5 bases at V and 6 bases at J; junction bases unmatched: 11. Germline-derived CDR1 and CDR2 are DFQATT and SNEGSKA (reference sequence). CDR3 in DNA: TGCAGTGCTGTTAGCGGGAGCGGGTCAGGCGAGCAGTACTTC. This translates into CSAVSGSGSGEQYF.

This clonotype was detected once. The rearrangement links TRBV6-1 to TRBJ2-6; no definite D call. Between the trimmed V and J ends, which lost 6 bases and 2 bases, there was a span of 14 bases. The CDR3 loop spans 16 amino acids. Per germline, CDR1 MNHNS and CDR2 SASEGT. DNA of the CDR3: TGTGCCAGCAGCGCAATCAGAAGCGCTGGGGCCAACGTCCTGACTTTC. Protein: CASSAIRSAGANVLTF.

This clonotype was counted only a few times. The chain links TRBV12-3 or TRBV12-4 to TRBJ1-2, with TRBD1 matching over 7 bases. This CDR3 spans 13 amino acids. After removal of 5 bases from V and 8 bases from J, the junction contained 8 bases not matched to a gene. CDR3 sequence (DNA): TGTGCCAGCAGTCCATCGACAGGGCAAGGCTACACCTTC. Protein: CASSPSTGQGYTF.

This CDR3 reads CASGRGDGYGYTF. In DNA form, the CDR3 reads TGCGCCAGCGGAAGAGGCGATGGCTATGGCTACACCTTC. V is TRBV5-1 and J is TRBJ1-2; D ambiguous. Between the trimmed V and J ends, which lost 7 bases and 4 bases, there was a span of 14 bases. This CDR3 comprises 13 residues. Per germline, CDR1 SGHRS and CDR2 YFSETQ.